This T cell receptor beta chain was obtained from a study of T cell responses to AZD1222 COVID-19 vaccine. The protocol was immunoSEQ multiplex PCR, while the TCRdb copy is restricted to in-frame clones and leaves out a portion. The sample yields 110,000 to 150,000 clones, approximately 89% seen once. The CDR3 contains 13 residues. With 2 bases removed from V and 4 bases from J, the gap between germline ends came to 8 bases. Germline loops: CDR1 MNHEY, CDR2 SVGAGI. The input for sequencing was peripheral blood, taken on day 0 of AZD1222 vaccination. J is TRBJ1-2 and V is TRBV6-5; D gene unclear. The source of this sequence is an adult in good health. Here the CDR3 reads CASSYEGAYGYTF. The CDR3 DNA is TGTGCCAGCAGTTACGAGGGCGCCTATGGCTACACCTTC.